This T cell receptor beta chain stems from a study of blood T cell repertoires in COVID-19. The V gene end was trimmed by 8 bases and the J gene end by 5 bases; junction bases not matched to a gene: 3. The CDR3 totals 13 residues. Germline-derived CDR1 and CDR2 are MDHEN and SYDVKM. The table came from immunoSEQ multiplex PCR; TCRdb's copy has only in-frame clones and leaves some out. The sample consists of 95,000 to 120,000 clones, roughly 85% of them appearing once. V gene TRBV28 combines with J gene TRBJ2-2; 9 bases agree with TRBD1. The sequence derives from a human donor in a cohort sampled during active COVID-19. Input material: peripheral blood. CDR3 in DNA: TGTGCCAGCGGGACAGGGAATACCGGGGAGCTGTTTTTT. Translating it yields CASGTGNTGELFF. Complete variable domain (other parts from reference TRBV28 and TRBJ2-2): DVKVTQSSRYLVKRTGEKVFLECVQDMDHENMFWYRQDPGLGLRLIYFSYDVKMKEKGDIPEGYSVSREKKERFSLILESASTNQTSMYLCASGTGNTGELFFGEGSRLTVL.